This entry lists 20 T cell receptor beta chains sequenced from one sample in a study of OX40 agonist ivuxolimab in advanced cancers. Here immunoSEQ multiplex PCR was the method, and the copy in TCRdb shows in-frame clones only, minus some. The table lists roughly 76,000 clones, 88% of them singletons. This material consisted of CD4+ or CD8+ T cells sorted from blood, taken in a trial of the OX40 agonist ivuxolimab. These receptors came from an adult with an advanced solid tumor such as melanoma, head and neck, liver or kidney cancer.

J is TRBJ1-1 and V is TRBV11-3, with TRBD1 as a possible D gene (6 bases). The CDR3 contains 17 residues. Germline CDR1 is SGHNT and CDR2 is YENEEA. V was trimmed by 5 bases and J by 0 bases, leaving 19 bases between them. The CDR3 sequence: CASSLDSSSHMNTEAFF. The CDR3 coding sequence is TGTGCCAGCAGCCTGGACAGTTCTTCACACATGAACACTGAAGCTTTCTTT. The whole variable domain, remainder taken from reference TRBV11-3 and TRBJ1-1, is EAGVVQSPRYKIIEKKQPVAFWCNPISGHNTLYWYLQNLGQGPELLIRYENEEAVDDSQLPKDRFSAERLKGVDSTLKIQPAELGDSAVYLCASSLDSSSHMNTEAFFGQGTRLTVV.

This sequence joins TRBV6-5 and TRBJ1-3; weak D call: TRBD1 (6 bases). The CDR3 spans 16 residues. Germline CDR1 MNHEY, CDR2 SVGAGI. V was cut by 0 bases and J by 2 bases, with 11 bases left in between. The CDR3 is CASSYSHRVAGNTIYF. In nucleotides, the CDR3 is TGTGCCAGCAGTTACTCCCACAGGGTGGCTGGAAACACCATATATTTT.

The chain employs TRBV28 and TRBJ2-2; TRBD2 is a possible D gene (6 bases). CDR3 length equals 15 residues. Germline V gene lookup returns CDR1 MDHEN and CDR2 SYDVKM. The ends were cut back, 7 bases at V and 3 bases at J, with 15 bases in the middle. CDR3 residues: CASTGAGRYTGELFF. For the CDR3, the DNA is TGTGCCAGCACTGGGGCGGGGAGGTACACCGGGGAGCTGTTTTTT. Supplemented by reference TRBV28 and TRBJ2-2, the full variable domain reads DVKVTQSSRYLVKRTGEKVFLECVQDMDHENMFWYRQDPGLGLRLIYFSYDVKMKEKGDIPEGYSVSREKKERFSLILESASTNQTSMYLCASTGAGRYTGELFFGEGSRLTVL.

CDR3 coding DNA: TGTGCCATCAGTGAGTCTAGGGCTAGCGGAGGCACAGATACGCAGTATTTT. Translation gives CAISESRASGGTDTQYF. The rearrangement uses TRBV10-3 and TRBJ2-3, with 7 bases lining up with TRBD2. Germline V CDR1 and CDR2: ENHRY, SYGVKD. This CDR3 has 17 residues. Trimming took 0 bases from V and 1 from J; bases not matched to a gene: 7.

Of note for this clone: This sample also contains other DNA sequences that code for the same CDR3. V is TRBV2 and J is TRBJ2-1; no clear D. Germline-derived CDR1 and CDR2 are SNHLY and FYNNEI. With 5 bases removed from V and 3 bases from J, the gap between germline ends came to 2 bases. The CDR3 consists of 11 residues. CDR3 region: CASSNYNEQFF. CDR3 DNA sequence: TGTGCCAGCAGTAACTACAATGAGCAGTTCTTC.

The V gene is TRBV5-1, the J gene TRBJ2-7, with 9 bases that match TRBD2. Looked up from germline, CDR1 is SGHRS and CDR2 is YFSETQ. J lost 10 bases, V lost 2 bases, and 10 bases had no gene match. CDR3 size: 14 residues. The CDR3 nucleotides are TGCGCCAGCAGCTTAGGCTTAGCGGGAGTTGATCAGTACTTC. It yields the protein CASSLGLAGVDQYF.

The genes are TRBV7-9 and TRBJ1-5; D unclear. There are 12 residues in the CDR3. Trimming cost V 7 bases and J 5 bases, with 9 bases left between them. CDR1 SEHNR and CDR2 FQNEAQ come from the germline V gene (reference sequence). For the CDR3, the DNA is TGTGCCAGCAATACACTCGATCAGCCCCAGCATTTT. As protein: CASNTLDQPQHF.

This chain links TRBV5-1 with TRBJ2-1; D assignment may be TRBD1 or TRBD2 (5 bases each). This CDR3 is 15 amino acids long. CDR1 SGHRS and CDR2 YFSETQ come from the germline V gene. The V and J ends lost 0 bases and 0 bases respectively, with 7 bases between them. CDR3 coding DNA: TGCGCCAGCAGCTTGGAGGGGAGCTCCTACAATGAGCAGTTCTTC. Protein product: CASSLEGSSYNEQFF.

The chain couples TRBV19 to TRBJ2-1, with 11 bases identical to TRBD2. Germline CDR1 LNHDA, CDR2 SQIVND (reference sequence). J gave up 8 bases and V 5 bases, and 8 bases lay outside the gene matches. This CDR3 has 15 amino acids. The CDR3 spells CASSETSGSSHEQFF. In DNA, the CDR3 is TGTGCCAGTAGTGAAACTAGCGGGAGTAGTCATGAGCAGTTCTTC.

The J gene is TRBJ2-5, the V gene TRBV6-5; 8 bases align to TRBD2. Germline loops: CDR1 MNHEY, CDR2 SVGAGI. Losses at the gene ends were 3 bases for V and 0 bases for J; bases not matched to a gene: 6. This CDR3 contains 16 residues. CDR3 protein: CASSYEGTRDQETQYF. The CDR3 bases are TGTGCCAGCAGTTATGAAGGGACTAGGGACCAAGAGACCCAGTACTTC.

The genes are TRBV27 and TRBJ2-5; 8 bases map to TRBD2. Germline values: CDR1 MNHEY, CDR2 SMNVEV (reference sequence). The CDR3 consists of 15 residues. The V segment lost 6 bases and the J segment 5 bases; nucleotides outside the gene matches: 11. In DNA form, the CDR3 reads TGTGCCAGCAGCGACGGGGGGGGAAGCTGGGAGACCCAGTACTTC. Translation gives CASSDGGGSWETQYF.

The rearrangement links TRBV7-2 to TRBJ1-4; a weak D match, TRBD1 (6 bases). This CDR3 contains 13 residues. Germline CDR1 reads SGHTA; CDR2 reads FQGNSA. Deletions cut 1 base from V and 8 bases from J, with 8 bases between. CDR3 loop: CASSLGGGEKLFF. CDR3 in DNA: TGTGCCAGCAGCTTAGGTGGGGGCGAAAAACTGTTTTTT.

The chain links TRBV10-3 to TRBJ1-2; D is unresolved. Germline CDR1 reads ENHRY; CDR2 reads SYGVKD. Trimming took off 0 bases at V and 4 bases at J, with 9 bases between the two ends. The CDR3 runs 14 residues. The CDR3 here is CAISESPASYGYTF. The CDR3 nucleotides read TGTGCCATCAGTGAGTCGCCCGCGTCCTATGGCTACACCTTC.

This clone occurred once. CDR3 sequence: CASSDVGYGYTF. The CDR3 DNA reads TGTGCCAGCAGTGACGTAGGCTATGGCTACACCTTC. This chain links TRBV2 with TRBJ1-2; no firm D call. Per the germline V gene, CDR1 is SNHLY and CDR2 is FYNNEI. The CDR3 has 12 residues. V lost 3 bases and J 4 bases, leaving 6 bases between the germline ends.

The rearrangement links TRBV5-8 to TRBJ2-1, with 7 positions matching TRBD2. Losses at the gene ends were 0 bases for V and 1 base for J; bases not matched to a gene: 1. Germline assignment: CDR1 SGHTS and CDR2 YDEGEE. This CDR3 has 15 amino acids. The chain's CDR3 is CASSLAGRSYNEQFF. In DNA form, the CDR3 reads TGTGCCAGCAGCTTGGCCGGGAGGTCCTACAATGAGCAGTTCTTC.

The rearrangement joins TRBV28 to TRBJ1-2; D remains unclear. The V and J ends lost 2 bases and 8 bases respectively, with 9 bases between them. Germline assignment: CDR1 MDHEN and CDR2 SYDVKM. The CDR3 consists of 12 residues. The CDR3 bases are TGTGCCAGCAGTTTAGATGGCCTGGGCTACACCTTC. As protein: CASSLDGLGYTF.

The V gene is TRBV5-1, the J gene TRBJ2-7; 7 bases are shared with TRBD1. The CDR3 is 15 amino acids. The germline CDR1 and CDR2 sequences are SGHRS and YFSETQ. V shed 0 bases, J shed 4 bases, and the junction held 7 bases outside the gene matches. The CDR3 coding sequence is TGCGCCAGCAGCTTGGTAGCCGGGACAGAATACGAGCAGTACTTC. This gives the protein CASSLVAGTEYEQYF.

This chain connects TRBV6-5 to TRBJ2-7; D is undetermined. With 0 bases removed from V and 5 bases from J, the gap between germline ends came to 14 bases. The CDR3 contains 15 residues. The germline gives CDR1 MNHEY, CDR2 SVGAGI. For the CDR3, the DNA is TGTGCCAGCAGTTACTCGGTTGCTGCTGGCCACGAGCAGTACTTC. Translated, it gives CASSYSVAAGHEQYF.

The chain uses TRBV28 and TRBJ2-3, with 7 bases identical to TRBD2. CDR3 size: 15 residues. Trimming took 6 bases from V and 0 from J; bases not matched to a gene: 6. Germline-derived CDR1 and CDR2 are MDHEN and SYDVKM. The CDR3 sequence is CASRGGSASTDTQYF. The CDR3 DNA is TGTGCCAGCAGGGGGGGGAGCGCTAGCACAGATACGCAGTATTTT.

This chain uses TRBV5-1 with TRBJ2-5, with D tentatively TRBD2 (6 bases). Trimming shortened V by 9 bases and J by 7 bases, and 16 bases separated the two germline ends. The V gene's germline CDR1 is SGHRS and CDR2 YFSETQ. The CDR3 length is 12 residues. The CDR3 coding sequence is TGCGCCACCAGAGAGCCGGAGGGGACCCAGTACTTC. Amino acids: CATREPEGTQYF.